This entry lists 24 T cell receptor beta chains sequenced from one sample in a study of tissue T cells after allogeneic stem cell transplantation. The protocol was immunoSEQ multiplex PCR, while the TCRdb copy is restricted to in-frame clones and leaves out a portion. The table records roughly 6,800 clones, approximately 50% of them present only once. Time point: mouse harvest day 7 after allogeneic transplant. Tail vein injection delivered 10^7 T-cell-depleted bone marrow cells and 10^6 splenic CD5+ T cells. The material sequenced was gut tissue. The receptors shown here come from a female BALB/c mouse given C57BL/6 T cells with graft-versus-host disease after an allogeneic hematopoietic cell transplant.

This clone was found a few times. The gene symbols are mouse symbols. This chain's CDR3 is CASSLGQGYEQYF. CDR3 DNA, as far as it was read: TGTGCCAGCAGCCTGGGACAGGGGTATGAACAGTAC. V usage is TRBV15 and J usage is TRBJ2-7; 10 bases are a match to TRBD1. The CDR3 end falls 1 residue outside the read, so it is completed with the germline J gene. This CDR3 is 13 amino acids long. The V gene's germline CDR1 is SGHND and CDR2 FRSKSL. J was trimmed by 4 bases and V by 6 bases; bases with no gene match: 3.

The table lists this clone with a few counts. Gene names follow the mouse nomenclature. With the read ending 1 residue before the CDR3 end, the germline J gene is used to fill in that end. This chain uses TRBV26 with TRBJ1-3; D gene unclear. The CDR3 is 14 residues long. Trimming removed 2 bases at V and 0 bases at J, with 5 bases between. Germline V lookup: CDR1 KGHPV, CDR2 FQNQEV (reference sequence). CDR3 amino acids: CASSLTVSGNTLYF. CDR3 DNA (partial): TGTGCCAGCAGTCTGACAGTTTCTGGAAATACGCTCTAT.

This clone has just a few counts. All gene names here are mouse names. The CDR3 end lies 1 residue beyond the end of the read and is filled in from the germline J gene. The rearrangement links TRBV13-3 to TRBJ1-4, with 8 bases identical to TRBD1. Germline CDR1 NNHDY, CDR2 SYVADS. V shed 6 bases, J shed 7 bases, and the junction held 2 bases outside the gene matches. The CDR3 consists of 12 residues. The covered CDR3 bases are TGTGCCAGCACAGACAGGGGCGAAAGATTATTT. Protein: CASTDRGERLF. The whole CDR3 is CASTDRGERLFF.

Note on this clone: The genes and germline here are from mouse. The sequenced part of the CDR3 DNA is TGTGCAAGCAGCTTGTACACAGAAGTCTTC. This sequence encodes CASSLYTEVF. From start to end, the CDR3 is CASSLYTEVFF. The V gene is TRBV16, the J gene TRBJ1-1; no reliable D call. The CDR3 end falls 1 residue outside the read, so it is completed with the germline J gene. Per germline, CDR1 SGHSA and CDR2 FRNQAP. Trimming stripped 3 bases from V and 3 bases from J, with 2 bases between. The CDR3 is 11 residues long. Drawing the rest from reference TRBV16 and TRBJ1-1, the complete variable domain is NAGVIQTPRHKVTGKGQEATLWCEPISGHSAVFWYRQTIVQGLEFLTYFRNQAPIDDSGMPKERFSAQMPNQSHSTLKIQSTQPQDSAVYLCASSLYTEVFFGKGTRLTVV.

This clone was recorded a few times. These gene names are mouse names. The missing CDR3 end, 1 residue past where the read stops, is filled in from the germline J gene. This sequence joins TRBV16 and TRBJ2-1; 11 nucleotides match TRBD2. The CDR3 spans 14 residues. Germline CDR1 reads SGHSA; CDR2 reads FRNQAP. The junction had 0 bases not matched to a gene; V was cut back by 5 bases and J by 3 bases. The sequenced part of the CDR3 DNA is TGTGCAAGCAGCGACTGGGGGGGCTATGCTGAGCAGTTC. This encodes CASSDWGGYAEQF. The CDR3 in full is CASSDWGGYAEQFF.

Details on this clone: Gene names are mouse gene names. The read halts 1 residue ahead of the CDR3 end, with the missing end drawn from the germline J gene. The chain carries TRBV13-1 and TRBJ2-1; TRBD2 matches 9 bases. The CDR3 loop spans 15 amino acids. The V gene's germline CDR1 is NSHNY and CDR2 SYGAGN. Unmatched junction bases numbered 4, after V lost 5 bases and J lost 1 base. Partial CDR3 DNA: TGTGCCAGCAGCCGGGACTGGGAAAACTATGCTGAGCAGTTC. Its protein product is CASSRDWENYAEQF. The whole CDR3 is CASSRDWENYAEQFF.

Concerning this clone: Mouse gene names and germline throughout. Sequencing ends 1 residue short of the CDR3 end; the germline J gene provides the rest. This chain links TRBV5 with TRBJ2-2; unclear D gene. Deletions cut 0 bases from V and 5 bases from J, with 4 bases between. In germline, CDR1 is LGHNA, CDR2 YNLKQL (reference sequence). The CDR3 is made up of 13 amino acids. The CDR3 here is CASSQDETGQLYF. The covered CDR3 bases are TGTGCCAGCAGCCAAGATGAAACCGGGCAGCTCTAC.

By share, this clone ranks as medium-sized. The genes are named according to mouse. Read sequence stops 1 residue before the CDR3 end, and the germline J gene provides the missing end. This chain joins TRBV20 and TRBJ2-7; D perhaps matches TRBD1 (5 bases). Trimming removed 3 bases from V and 6 bases from J, with 9 bases in between. This CDR3 spans 11 amino acids. Per germline, CDR1 GFQATS and CDR2 STVNSAI. The CDR3 loop reads CGASSRVEQYF. The CDR3 DNA, read in part, is TGTGGTGCTAGTAGCAGGGTTGAACAGTAC.

Comment on this clone: Here the gene names and germline are mouse. The CDR3 extends 1 residue past the end of the read, so its final part is completed from the germline J gene. This chain joins TRBV26 and TRBJ2-7, with 12 nucleotides matching TRBD2. In germline, CDR1 is KGHPV, CDR2 FQNQEV (reference sequence). This CDR3 has 15 residues. V lost 3 bases, J lost 2 bases, and 2 bases stayed unmatched. This CDR3 is CASSLGLGGAYEQYF. Incomplete CDR3 DNA: TGTGCCAGCAGTCTCGGACTGGGGGGGGCCTATGAACAGTAC.

This clone has more than one count but fewer than ten. These gene names are mouse names. With the read ending 1 residue before the CDR3 end, the germline J gene is used to fill in that end. This chain uses TRBV26 with TRBJ2-3; the D call may be TRBD1 or TRBD2 (5 bases each). Germline-derived CDR1 and CDR2 are KGHPV and FQNQEV (reference sequence). Trimming shortened V by 4 bases and J by 0 bases, and 5 bases separated the two germline ends. The CDR3 has 13 residues. CDR3: CASSRDSAETLYF. The covered CDR3 bases are TGTGCCAGCAGTCGGGACAGTGCAGAAACGCTGTAT.

This clone is medium-sized within its sample. Gene names refer to mouse genes. The read terminates 1 residue ahead of where the CDR3 ends, so the germline J gene completes it. The chain has TRBV26 and TRBJ1-5; the match to TRBD1 covers 9 bases. Trimming removed 4 bases from V and 3 bases from J; junction bases left unmatched: 4. Germline CDR1 is KGHPV and CDR2 is FQNQEV (reference sequence). This CDR3 has 15 amino acids. CDR3 amino acids: CASSPGTGSNQAPLF. Partial CDR3 DNA: TGTGCCAGCAGTCCCGGGACAGGGTCCAACCAGGCTCCGCTT.

On this clone itself: Each gene name is a mouse one. The read stops 1 residue short of the end of the CDR3; the missing end is completed from the germline J gene. V and J are TRBV26 and TRBJ2-5; no reliable D call. The V end lost 3 bases, the J end lost 3 bases, and 1 base lay between the germline ends. Germline lookup yields CDR1 KGHPV and CDR2 FQNQEV (reference sequence). This CDR3 has 11 amino acids. The CDR3 reads CASSLQDTQYF. The DNA read from the CDR3 is TGTGCCAGCAGTCTTCAAGACACCCAGTAC.

About this clone: These gene names are mouse names. The CDR3 end lies 1 residue beyond the end of the read and is filled in from the germline J gene. The J gene is TRBJ2-1, the V gene TRBV3, with 7 bases fitting TRBD2. This CDR3 region has 13 residues. Germline CDR1 and CDR2: SNHLY and FYNGKV (reference sequence). Trimming at V came to 6 bases and at J to 3 bases, leaving 2 bases not matched to a gene. Incomplete CDR3 DNA: TGTGCCAGCAGTTCTGGGGGCTATGCTGAGCAGTTC. The encoded protein is CASSSGGYAEQF. From start to end, the CDR3 is CASSSGGYAEQFF.

This clone was seen more than once but under ten times. The genes are named according to mouse. The CDR3 end is not reached by the read, which stops 1 residue before it; the germline J gene fills it in. The rearrangement joins TRBV3 to TRBJ2-7, with no clear D. Germline loops: CDR1 SNHLY, CDR2 FYNGKV (reference sequence). The V end was cut by 6 bases, the J end by 0 bases, with 9 bases between. This CDR3 region has 13 residues. The sequenced CDR3 bases are TGTGCCAGCAGTCAAGACAACTCCTATGAACAGTAC. It specifies CASSQDNSYEQY. From start to end, the CDR3 is CASSQDNSYEQYF.

This clone is categorized as medium-sized (0.01 to 0.1%). Here the gene names and germline are mouse. Coverage ceases 1 residue before the CDR3 finishes, and the germline J gene fills in the end. This rearrangement joins TRBV12-1 to TRBJ2-2, with TRBD1 identical over 8 bases. Germline V gene data show CDR1 as SGHSN and CDR2 as HYEKVE. The J segment lost 0 bases and the V segment lost 0 bases, leaving 2 bases of the junction unmatched. CDR3 size: 16 residues. The CDR3 spells CASSLVRGPNTGQLYF. The CDR3 bases that were read are TGTGCCAGCTCTCTCGTCAGGGGGCCAAACACCGGGCAGCTCTAC.

This clone was seen more than once but under ten times. Mouse germline and gene names are used. The CDR3 DNA, read in part, is TGTGCCAGCTCTAGGACTGGGGGAAGCTCCTATGAACAGTAC. Its protein product is CASSRTGGSSYEQY. The full CDR3 protein is CASSRTGGSSYEQYF. The rearrangement links TRBV12-2 to TRBJ2-7, with 10 positions matching TRBD2. The read ends 1 residue shy of where the CDR3 ends; the end is completed using the germline J gene. Trimming at V came to 3 bases and at J to 0 bases, leaving 4 bases not matched to a gene. Germline-derived CDR1 and CDR2 are SGHLS and HYDKME. This CDR3 spans 15 amino acids.

This clone was counted between two and nine times. The gene names here belong to mouse. The read stops 1 residue short of the end of the CDR3; the missing end is completed from the germline J gene. This chain connects TRBV26 to TRBJ2-3; 9 bases line up with TRBD2. CDR3 length: 15 amino acids. Germline V lookup: CDR1 KGHPV, CDR2 FQNQEV (reference sequence). V was pared by 2 bases and J by 4 bases, with 4 bases of the junction left unmatched. The chain's CDR3 is CASSLPTGGTETLYF. The part of the CDR3 DNA that was read is TGTGCCAGCAGTCTGCCCACTGGGGGGACAGAAACGCTGTAT.

In its sample, this clone was seen a few times. Gene names and germline match the mouse. The CDR3 is cut off 1 residue early in the read; its end comes from the germline J gene. The chain couples TRBV12-2 to TRBJ2-1; 9 bases are shared with TRBD1. Losses at the gene ends were 0 bases for V and 9 bases for J; bases not matched to a gene: 8. The germline V gene has CDR1 SGHLS and CDR2 HYDKME. The CDR3 loop spans 15 amino acids. The CDR3 loop is CASSLENRGRDEQFF. The sequenced CDR3 bases are TGTGCCAGCTCTCTCGAGAACAGGGGGCGTGATGAGCAGTTC.

A word on this clone: Here the gene names and germline are mouse. The read terminates 1 residue ahead of where the CDR3 ends, so the germline J gene completes it. V gene TRBV23 combines with J gene TRBJ2-4; the table's D call, TRBD1, has no DNA check behind it. This CDR3 is 14 amino acids long. Per the germline V gene, CDR1 is KGHTA and CDR2 is FQNQQP. CDR3 in amino acids: CSSSPDSSQNTLYF. The CDR3 DNA, read in part, is TGCTCCAGCAGTCCTGACAGTAGTCAAAACACCTTGTAC.

Notes on this clone: Genes here carry mouse names. The CDR3 end is not reached by the read, which stops 1 residue before it; the germline J gene fills it in. The J gene is TRBJ1-1, the V gene TRBV12-1; D may be TRBD1 (6 bases). The length of the CDR3 is 12 residues. In germline, CDR1 is SGHSN, CDR2 HYEKVE. V lost 0 bases, J lost 6 bases, and 7 bases lay in between. CDR3 DNA (partial): TGTGCCAGCTCTCTCGGGGGCGCAGAAGTCTTC. This gives the protein CASSLGGAEVF. The complete CDR3 reads CASSLGGAEVFF. Variable domain in full (rest from reference TRBV12-1 and TRBJ1-1): DSGVVQSPRHIIKEKGGRSVLTCIPISGHSNVVWYQQTLGKELKFLIQHYEKVERDKGFLPSRFSVQQFDDYHSEMNMSALELEDSAMYFCASSLGGAEVFFGKGTRLTVV.

Concerning this clone itself: Mouse names are used for the genes. The DNA ends 1 residue before the CDR3 does, and the rest of the CDR3 is filled in from the germline J gene. The genes are TRBV29 and TRBJ1-2; 10 bases agree with TRBD1. Germline values: CDR1 MSHET, CDR2 SYDVDS. The CDR3 is 14 amino acids. V shed 5 bases and J 4 bases; nucleotides not matched to a gene: 4. The sequenced CDR3 bases are TGTGCTAGCAGTCCGACAGGGGGCCCCTCCGACTACACC. Encoded protein: CASSPTGGPSDYT. The CDR3, in full, reads CASSPTGGPSDYTF.

About this clone itself: These gene names are mouse names. The CDR3 DNA, read in part, is TGTGCCAGCAGCTTAGCACAAAACACCGGGCAGCTCTAC. Translated, it gives CASSLAQNTGQLY. Given in full, the CDR3 is CASSLAQNTGQLYF. V gene TRBV3 combines with J gene TRBJ2-2, with D uncertain. The read gets to within 1 residue of the CDR3 end, and the germline J gene fills in the rest. The germline V gene encodes CDR1 SNHLY and CDR2 FYNGKV (reference sequence). V was trimmed by 0 bases and J by 1 base, leaving 3 bases between them. CDR3 size: 14 residues.

This clone was counted between two and nine times. The gene symbols are mouse symbols. The read stops 1 residue short of the end of the CDR3; the missing end is completed from the germline J gene. This specimen includes other DNA sequences encoding the same CDR3. This sequence joins TRBV26 and TRBJ1-3; 8 nucleotides agree with TRBD1. V lost 4 bases, J lost 4 bases, and 3 bases stayed unmatched. The CDR3 loop spans 14 amino acids. Germline CDR1 and CDR2: KGHPV and FQNQEV (reference sequence). CDR3 amino acids: CASSPDRAGNTLYF. The CDR3 bases that were read are TGTGCCAGCAGTCCGGACAGGGCGGGAAATACGCTCTAT. The full variable domain, completed using reference TRBV26 and TRBJ1-3, is NSKVIQTPRYLVKGQGQKAKMRCIPEKGHPVVFWYQQNKNNEFKFLINFQNQEVLQQIDMTEKRFSAECPSNSPCSLEIQSSEAGDSALYLCASSPDRAGNTLYFGEGSRLIVV.

Turning to this clone: All gene names here are mouse names. The read terminates 1 residue before the CDR3 end, so the remaining end is supplied by the germline J gene. The V call is TRBV13-2, the J call TRBJ2-7; 11 bases fit TRBD1. V trimming: 0 bases; J trimming: 7 bases; junction bases outside the gene matches: 3. Germline V gene sequence: CDR1 NNHNN, CDR2 SYGAGS (reference sequence). CDR3 length equals 14 residues. This CDR3 reads CASGDGDRGEEQYF. Incomplete CDR3 DNA: TGTGCCAGCGGTGATGGGGACAGGGGGGAAGAACAGTAC.